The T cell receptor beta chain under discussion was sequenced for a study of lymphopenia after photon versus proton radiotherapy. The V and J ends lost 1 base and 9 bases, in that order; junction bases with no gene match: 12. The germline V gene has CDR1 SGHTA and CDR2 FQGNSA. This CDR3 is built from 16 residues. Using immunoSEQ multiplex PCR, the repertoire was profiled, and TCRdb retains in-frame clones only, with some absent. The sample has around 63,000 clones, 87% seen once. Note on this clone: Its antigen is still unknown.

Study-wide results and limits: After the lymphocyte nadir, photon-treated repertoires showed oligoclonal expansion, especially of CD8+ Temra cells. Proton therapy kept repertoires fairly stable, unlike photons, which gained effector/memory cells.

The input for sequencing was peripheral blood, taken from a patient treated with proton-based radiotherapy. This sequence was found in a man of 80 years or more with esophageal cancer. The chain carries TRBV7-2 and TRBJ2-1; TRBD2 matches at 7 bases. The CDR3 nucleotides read TGTGCCAGCAGCTTAGAAGGGTCTAGCGGTCAGAGTGAGCAGTTCTTC. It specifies CASSLEGSSGQSEQFF.